This TCR beta chain was captured in a study of response to subunit inactivated influenza vaccine. TCRdb recomputed calls from the RT-PCR reads with MiXCR, one row per CDR3 protein. The table includes 450,000 to 600,000 distinct CDR3 sequences, less than 10% detected once. Germline V CDR1 and CDR2: SGHNT, YENEEA. This CDR3 spans 13 amino acids. Between the trimmed V and J ends, which lost 5 bases and 3 bases, there was a span of 10 bases. General study points: The authors proposed limited new T cell recruitment per seasonal influenza vaccination.

On this clonotype: Antigen: not known.

The clonotype originates from a man between 50 and 69 years old who received an inactivated influenza vaccine. The V call is TRBV11-3, the J call TRBJ1-1; no clear D gene. The sample consisted of PBMCs from blood, taken approximately 25 months after vaccination. The CDR3 spells CASSPSNDTEAFF. CDR3 in DNA: TGTGCCAGCAGCCCCTCGAACGACACTGAAGCTTTCTTT.